The 13 T cell receptor beta chains in this list originate from one sample, sequenced in a study of identical twins. TCRdb processed the 5' RACE reads anew with MiXCR; each CDR3 protein has one entry. The repertoire holds 1.5 million to 2 million distinct CDR3 sequences, with more than 30% as singletons. Material: cord blood. Source of these receptors: a newborn girl in good health.

The chain uses TRBV3-1 and TRBJ2-7; D remains unclear. The germline V and J ends were trimmed by 1 base and 6 bases, with 7 bases remaining between them. CDR3 length: 12 residues. CDR1 is LGHDT, CDR2 YNNKEL, per germline (reference sequence). The CDR3 sequence: CASSQGVGEQYF. The CDR3 DNA sequence: TGTGCCAGCAGCCAAGGAGTAGGCGAGCAGTACTTC.

This clonotype was counted at least ten times. The V and J genes are TRBV20-1 and TRBJ2-5; maybe TRBD1 (5 bases). The CDR3 runs to 11 residues. CDR1 DFQATT and CDR2 SNEGSKA come from the germline V gene (reference sequence). Deletions cut 2 bases from V and 5 bases from J, with 6 bases between. The CDR3 here is CSARWGETQYF. The DNA for the CDR3 is TGCAGTGCTAGATGGGGCGAGACCCAGTACTTC.

Concerning this clonotype itself: This sequence may be a read error, since a much larger clone differs from it by one base. This chain connects TRBV7-8 to TRBJ2-3; D uncertain. This CDR3 region has 13 residues. Trimming left V 0 bases short and J 5 bases short, with 6 bases between. CDR1 SGHVS and CDR2 FQNEAQ come from the germline V gene. For the CDR3, the DNA is TGTGCCAGCAGCTTAGCGCAGGAAGATACGCAGTATTTT. Its protein is CASSLAQEDTQYF.

This clonotype was seen a few times. The rearrangement uses TRBV9 and TRBJ1-2, with D tentatively TRBD1 (5 bases). V dropped 4 bases and J dropped 6 bases, with 13 bases sitting between them. The germline gives CDR1 SGDLS, CDR2 YYNGEE. This CDR3 comprises 13 residues. The CDR3 DNA reads as TGTGCCAGCAGCTCCCGGGGGGTAAATGGCTACACCTTC. Protein product: CASSSRGVNGYTF.

This chain connects TRBV20-1 to TRBJ1-2, with no clear D. The germline gives CDR1 DFQATT, CDR2 SNEGSKA (reference sequence). The CDR3 runs to 12 residues. V dropped 6 bases and J dropped 7 bases, with 15 bases sitting between them. The CDR3 sequence is CSAGGGKGGYTF. In DNA form, the CDR3 reads TGCAGTGCCGGCGGCGGGAAGGGTGGCTACACCTTC.

This clonotype was recorded a few times. This chain uses TRBV19 with TRBJ2-1; D gene uncertain. Germline lookup yields CDR1 LNHDA and CDR2 SQIVND (reference sequence). The CDR3 length is 12 residues. The ends were cut back, 3 bases at V and 10 bases at J, with 10 bases in the middle. The CDR3 nucleotides are TGTGCCAGTAGTATTCGGTTCCCCGAGCAGTTCTTC. This codes for CASSIRFPEQFF.

This clonotype was seen repeatedly, ten times or more. This rearrangement joins TRBV20-1 to TRBJ2-1; 10 bases map to TRBD2. J gave up 9 bases and V 3 bases, and 8 bases lay outside the gene matches. Germline V gene sequence: CDR1 DFQATT, CDR2 SNEGSKA (reference sequence). The CDR3 is 14 amino acids. CDR3 protein: CSASGLAGVIEQFF. In nucleotides, the CDR3 is TGCAGTGCTAGTGGCCTAGCGGGGGTTATTGAGCAGTTCTTC.

J is TRBJ2-7 and V is TRBV20-1; D may correspond to TRBD1 or TRBD2 (5 bases each). The CDR3 loop spans 13 amino acids. Looked up from germline, CDR1 is DFQATT and CDR2 is SNEGSKA (reference sequence). V was shortened by 3 bases and J by 5 bases, with 14 bases between the two germline ends. DNA for the CDR3: TGCAGTGCTAGGGGACCAGCGAAGCACGAGCAGTACTTC. Amino acids: CSARGPAKHEQYF.

This rearrangement joins TRBV14 to TRBJ2-1; 7 bases are a match to TRBD1. This CDR3 has 15 residues. J lost 3 bases, V lost 4 bases, and 6 bases had no gene match. Germline V gene lookup returns CDR1 SGHDN and CDR2 FVKESK. CDR3 DNA sequence: TGTGCCAGCAGCCTAAACAGGGGCGGCTACAATGAGCAGTTCTTC. It translates to CASSLNRGGYNEQFF.

This clonotype showed up just a few times. V usage is TRBV6-2 or TRBV6-3 and J usage is TRBJ2-3; 14 nucleotides match TRBD2. This CDR3 contains 16 residues. Germline trimming cut 5 bases from V and 3 bases from J; bases unmatched to any gene: 4. Germline assignment: CDR1 MNHEY and CDR2 SVGEGT. As DNA, the CDR3 is TGTGCCAGCAGTCGGACTAGCGGGAGGATGACAGATACGCAGTATTTT. Translated: CASSRTSGRMTDTQYF.

This clonotype was seen only a few times. The V and J genes are TRBV28 and TRBJ2-7; unclear D gene. The J call may be in error: the DNA end matches TRBJ2-5 better. In germline, CDR1 is MDHEN, CDR2 SYDVKM. CDR3 length: 12 amino acids. The CDR3 sequence: CASRTPGETQYF. CDR3 bases: TGTGCCAGCAGGACCCCCGGGGAGACCCAGTACTTC.

This clonotype has a handful of counts. V usage is TRBV29-1 and J usage is TRBJ2-1, with 7 nucleotides matching TRBD1. Looked up from germline, CDR1 is SQVTM and CDR2 is ANQGSEA. The CDR3 is 13 residues long. Germline trimming cut 2 bases from V and 2 bases from J; bases unmatched to any gene: 0. CDR3 DNA: TGCAGCGTTGAACAGGGGGCCTACAATGAGCAGTTCTTC. Translating it yields CSVEQGAYNEQFF.

The chain is built from TRBV11-2 and TRBJ2-1; TRBD2 matches 8 bases. The V segment lost 1 base and the J segment 0 bases; nucleotides outside the gene matches: 5. In germline, CDR1 is SGHAT, CDR2 FQNNGV. The CDR3 consists of 17 residues. The CDR3 DNA sequence: TGTGCCAGCAGCTTAGTTGCGGGGACTAGCTCCTACAATGAGCAGTTCTTC. Translated, it gives CASSLVAGTSSYNEQFF.